A selection of T cell receptor beta chains follows, all from one sample in a study of beta chain features in type 1 diabetes. The assay was immunoSEQ multiplex PCR, and TCRdb's table has in-frame clones only and misses some. Here the sample spans 130,000 or so clones, around a tenth being singletons. The sequencing input was central memory CD4+ T cells from blood. Every receptor here comes from a man aged 18 to 30 in good health. CDR3s include the opening cysteine and the closing phenylalanine or tryptophan. D genes are given only for firm matches. Size values are once, few and many counts, or a class for expanded clones, and some rows have none.

j_call,v_call,clone_size,d_call,cdr3_nt,cdr3_aa
TRBJ1-3,TRBV23-1,NA,NA,TGCGCCAATTCCGAAACAGGGTTCGGAGGAAACACCATATATTTT,CANSETGFGGNTIYF
TRBJ2-1,TRBV7-9,few,TRBD2,TGTGCCAGCAGTTACCCCAGGCGGGGGGGCACCGATGAGCAGTTCTTC,CASSYPRRGGTDEQFF
TRBJ2-7,TRBV5-1,NA,NA,TGCGCCAGCAGGGCAGGCGACTCCTACGAGCAGTACTTC,CASRAGDSYEQYF
TRBJ2-1,TRBV7-2,few,TRBD2,TGTGCCAGCAGCTTACCGGGACTAGCCATGAATGAGCAGTTCTTC,CASSLPGLAMNEQFF
TRBJ1-4,TRBV7-9,NA,NA,TGTGCCAGCAGGCCGGGGGGGAATGAAAAACTGTTTTTT,CASRPGGNEKLFF
TRBJ2-7,TRBV21-1,few,NA,TGTGCCAGCAGCAAAATCGGACTAGCGGTGTCCTACGAGCAGTACTTC,CASSKIGLAVSYEQYF
TRBJ1-2,TRBV28,few,NA,TGTGCCAGCAGACAGGGAGCTAACTATGGCTACACCTTC,CASRQGANYGYTF
TRBJ2-5,TRBV7-2,few,TRBD2,TGTGCCAGCAGCTTAGCGGTGGCTAGCGGGGGCCTCCAAGAGACCCAGTACTTC,CASSLAVASGGLQETQYF
TRBJ2-7,TRBV19,many,NA,TGTGCCAGTAGTTCCCCCGGGAGTACCTACGAGCAGTACTTC,CASSSPGSTYEQYF
TRBJ2-3,TRBV11-2,NA,TRBD2,TGTGCCAGCAGCTTCGAGGGACTAGGCACAGATACGCAGTATTTT,CASSFEGLGTDTQYF
TRBJ2-5,TRBV6-1,NA,TRBD1,TGTGCCAGCAGTGAACCCGGGCAGGGGGTTCGGGCCCAGTACTTC,CASSEPGQGVRAQYF
TRBJ2-7,TRBV14,few,NA,TGTGCCAGCAGCCCCCGACAGTACGAGCAGTACTTC,CASSPRQYEQYF
TRBJ2-7,TRBV7-2,NA,TRBD1,TGTGCCAGCAGCTTCCGGGACAGGGACTACGAGCAGTACTTC,CASSFRDRDYEQYF
TRBJ2-7,TRBV18,NA,TRBD1,TGTGCCAGCTCCCCGGGACAGAAGCTTTCCTACGAGCAGTACTTC,CASSPGQKLSYEQYF